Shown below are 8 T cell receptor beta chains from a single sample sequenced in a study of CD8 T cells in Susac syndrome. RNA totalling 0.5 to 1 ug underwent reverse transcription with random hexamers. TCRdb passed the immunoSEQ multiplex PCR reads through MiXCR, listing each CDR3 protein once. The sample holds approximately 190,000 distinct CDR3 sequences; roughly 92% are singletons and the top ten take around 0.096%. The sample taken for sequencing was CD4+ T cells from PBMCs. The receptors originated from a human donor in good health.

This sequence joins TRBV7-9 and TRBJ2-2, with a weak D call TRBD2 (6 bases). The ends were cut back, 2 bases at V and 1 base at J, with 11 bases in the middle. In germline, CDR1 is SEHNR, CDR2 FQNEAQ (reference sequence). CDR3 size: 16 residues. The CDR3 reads CASSLYAGMNTGELFF. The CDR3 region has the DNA TGTGCCAGCAGCTTATATGCGGGGATGAACACCGGGGAGCTGTTTTTT.

The CDR3 loop is CASSFLRTGSSGANVLTF. The CDR3 DNA follows: TGTGCCAGCAGTTTCCTCAGGACAGGGAGCTCTGGGGCCAACGTCCTGACTTTC. This chain joins TRBV28 and TRBJ2-6; 8 positions match TRBD1. The CDR3 covers 18 residues. Germline V gene data show CDR1 as MDHEN and CDR2 as SYDVKM. The V gene end was trimmed by 3 bases and the J gene end by 0 bases; junction bases not matched to a gene: 7.

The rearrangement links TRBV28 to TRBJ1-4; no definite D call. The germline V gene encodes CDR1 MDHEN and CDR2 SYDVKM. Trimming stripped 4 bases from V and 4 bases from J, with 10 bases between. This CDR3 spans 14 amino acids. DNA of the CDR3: TGTGCCAGCAGTTGGCCAACGGTTAATGAAAAACTGTTTTTT. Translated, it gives CASSWPTVNEKLFF.

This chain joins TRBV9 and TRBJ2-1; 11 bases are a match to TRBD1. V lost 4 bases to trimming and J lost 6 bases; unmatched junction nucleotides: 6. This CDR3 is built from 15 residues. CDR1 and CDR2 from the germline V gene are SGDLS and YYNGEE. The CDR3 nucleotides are TGTGCCAGCAGCTCCCGGGACAGGGGGTTCAATGAGCAGTTCTTC. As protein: CASSSRDRGFNEQFF.

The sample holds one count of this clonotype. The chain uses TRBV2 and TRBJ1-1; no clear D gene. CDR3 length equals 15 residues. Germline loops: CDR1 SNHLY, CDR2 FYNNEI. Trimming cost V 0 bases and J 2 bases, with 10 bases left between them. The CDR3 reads CASSEALVFNTEAFF. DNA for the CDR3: TGTGCCAGCAGTGAAGCGCTTGTCTTTAACACTGAAGCTTTCTTT.

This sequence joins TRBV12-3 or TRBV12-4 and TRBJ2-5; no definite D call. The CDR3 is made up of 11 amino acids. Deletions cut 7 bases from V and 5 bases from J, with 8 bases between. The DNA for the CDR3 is TGTGCCAGCATGAGTAGGGAGACCCAGTACTTC. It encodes CASMSRETQYF.

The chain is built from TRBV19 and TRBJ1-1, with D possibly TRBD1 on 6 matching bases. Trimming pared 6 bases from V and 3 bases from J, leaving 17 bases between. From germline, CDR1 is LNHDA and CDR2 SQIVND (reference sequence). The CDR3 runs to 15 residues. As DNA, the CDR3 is TGTGCCAGTAGCCGGGACATCATGAGGGACACTGAAGCTTTCTTT. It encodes CASSRDIMRDTEAFF.

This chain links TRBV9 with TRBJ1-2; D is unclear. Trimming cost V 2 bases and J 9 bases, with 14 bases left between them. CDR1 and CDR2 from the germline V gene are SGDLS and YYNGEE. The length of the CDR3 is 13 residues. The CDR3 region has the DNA TGTGCCAGCAGCGTGACGGGGTCCCATCGCTACACCTTC. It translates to CASSVTGSHRYTF.